This T cell receptor (beta chain) was recovered during a study of blood T cells in healthy people across ages. The overall study: About one barcoded beta molecule per two T cells was captured by template switching. General observations from the study: More naive CD4+ cells and higher diversity marked long-lived donors relative to aged donors. TCR beta diversity was tightly associated with the proportion of naive T cells. Diversity estimated from one million T cells was considered an underestimate.

Then a second PCR, running roughly 7 to 11 cycles, was carried out with a sample-barcoded 5' primer and a J-beta primer mix. In TCRdb, the 5' RACE reads were re-called with MiXCR into one record per CDR3 protein. The sample holds about 1,800,000 distinct CDR3 sequences, 28% seen once. This clonotype turned up a few times. Its antigen is not known. The V gene lost 8 bases and the J gene lost 1 base, with 12 bases spanning the gap. This CDR3 is 14 amino acids long. Sample: blood. This TCR was sampled from a woman in her 30s in good health. The gene calls are TRBV12-3 or TRBV12-4 and TRBJ1-3; D is unclear. CDR3 sequence (DNA): TGTGCCAGCGCCGTGACGGGGTCTGGAAACACCATATATTTT. It specifies CASAVTGSGNTIYF.